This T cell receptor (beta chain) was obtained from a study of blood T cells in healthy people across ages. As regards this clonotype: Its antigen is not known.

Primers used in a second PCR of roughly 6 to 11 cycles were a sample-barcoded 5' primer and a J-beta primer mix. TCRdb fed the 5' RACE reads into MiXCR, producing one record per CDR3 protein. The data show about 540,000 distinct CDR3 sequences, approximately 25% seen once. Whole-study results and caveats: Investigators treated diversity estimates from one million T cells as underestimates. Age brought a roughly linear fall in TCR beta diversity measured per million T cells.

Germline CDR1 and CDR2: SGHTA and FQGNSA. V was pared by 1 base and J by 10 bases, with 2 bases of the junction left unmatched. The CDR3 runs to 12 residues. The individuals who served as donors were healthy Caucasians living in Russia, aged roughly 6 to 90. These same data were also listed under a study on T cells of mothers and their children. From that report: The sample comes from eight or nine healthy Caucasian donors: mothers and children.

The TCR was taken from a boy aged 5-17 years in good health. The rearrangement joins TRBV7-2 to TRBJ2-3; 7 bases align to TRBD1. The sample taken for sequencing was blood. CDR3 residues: CASSLGQGPQYF. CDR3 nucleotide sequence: TGTGCCAGCAGCTTAGGACAGGGACCGCAGTATTTT.